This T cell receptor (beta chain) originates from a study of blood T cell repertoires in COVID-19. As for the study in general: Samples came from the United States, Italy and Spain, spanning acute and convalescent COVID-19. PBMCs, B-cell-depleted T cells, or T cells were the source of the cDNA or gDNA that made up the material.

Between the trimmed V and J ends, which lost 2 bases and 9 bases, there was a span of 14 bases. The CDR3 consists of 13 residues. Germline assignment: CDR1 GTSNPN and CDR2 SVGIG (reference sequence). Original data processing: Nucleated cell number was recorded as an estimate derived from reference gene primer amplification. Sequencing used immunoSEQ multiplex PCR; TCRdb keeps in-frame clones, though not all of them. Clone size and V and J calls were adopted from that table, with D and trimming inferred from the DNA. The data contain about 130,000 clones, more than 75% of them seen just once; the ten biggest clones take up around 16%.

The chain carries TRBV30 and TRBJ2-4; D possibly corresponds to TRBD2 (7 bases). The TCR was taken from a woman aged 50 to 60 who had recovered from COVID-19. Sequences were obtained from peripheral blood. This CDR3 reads CAWSQGRGTIQYF. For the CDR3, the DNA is TGTGCCTGGAGTCAGGGGAGGGGGACCATTCAGTACTTC.